This entry describes one T cell receptor beta chain. Antigen unknown. A read error may be the cause here, since a much bigger clone is one base away. The sample comes from a study of regulatory T cells in long-lasting Graves disease. Overall study results and limits: The number of shared public clonotypes was higher in persistent patients (approximately 3,000) than new patients (just over 950).

The CDR3 is 14 residues long. Germline V lookup: CDR1 MDHEN, CDR2 SYDVKM. Between the trimmed V and J ends, which lost 8 bases and 3 bases, there was a span of 17 bases. Libraries of TCR beta came from iRepertoire HTBI primers plus Arm-PCR of CDR3 regions. TCRdb reanalysed the multiplex PCR reads using MiXCR and keeps one entry per CDR3 protein. This table holds about 420,000 distinct CDR3 sequences, about 17% found once. Time point meaning: newly diagnosed GD, antithyroid drugs for less than 3 months. RNA from PBMCs was the source of the TCR library. The sample was also reused in another study, on T cells in Graves' hyperthyroidism and ophthalmopathy. From that second work: Researchers ran a first-round RT-PCR on the TCR CDR3 using the HTBI primer set. The model made its ophthalmopathy prediction, and onset followed a median approximately six months later.

The sequenced sample was peripheral blood mononuclear cells (PBMCs), obtained at new diagnosis, from a patient treated with antithyroid drugs. The TCR was taken from a woman younger than 30 with Graves disease. This chain connects TRBV28 to TRBJ2-7; TRBD2 might be the D (5 bases). CDR3 protein: CASGPGVGFYEQYF. In DNA, the CDR3 is TGTGCCAGCGGTCCCGGGGTCGGGTTCTACGAGCAGTACTTC.